A single T cell receptor beta chain is shown here with its context. Its specificity is unknown. Other nucleotide sequences in the sample specify the same CDR3. The data stem from a study of shared clonotypes between healthy human individuals. Whole-study findings and limits: In the sorted subsets, rarefaction showed sequencing was incomplete despite large depth.

CD45RO-negative, CCR7-selected cells formed the naive CD8 fraction, which excluded terminally differentiated effector memory CD45RA+ cells. This CDR3 spans 16 amino acids. The junction had 5 bases not matched to a gene; V was cut back by 5 bases and J by 0 bases. CDR1 is MDHEN and CDR2 is SYDVKM in the germline V gene. The protocol was immunoSEQ multiplex PCR, while the TCRdb copy is restricted to in-frame clones and leaves out a portion. This sample carries around 550,000 clones, 85% to 95% of them seen once, and the ten largest clones take over 0.1%. The chain employs TRBV28 and TRBJ2-3; TRBD1 agrees at 10 bases. Sequencing was performed on naive CD8+ T cells sorted from blood. The TCR originated in a woman aged 30 to 39 in good health. CDR3 in amino acids: CASSLGQGVSTDTQYF. The CDR3 DNA sequence: TGTGCCAGCAGTCTCGGACAGGGGGTTAGCACAGATACGCAGTATTTT.